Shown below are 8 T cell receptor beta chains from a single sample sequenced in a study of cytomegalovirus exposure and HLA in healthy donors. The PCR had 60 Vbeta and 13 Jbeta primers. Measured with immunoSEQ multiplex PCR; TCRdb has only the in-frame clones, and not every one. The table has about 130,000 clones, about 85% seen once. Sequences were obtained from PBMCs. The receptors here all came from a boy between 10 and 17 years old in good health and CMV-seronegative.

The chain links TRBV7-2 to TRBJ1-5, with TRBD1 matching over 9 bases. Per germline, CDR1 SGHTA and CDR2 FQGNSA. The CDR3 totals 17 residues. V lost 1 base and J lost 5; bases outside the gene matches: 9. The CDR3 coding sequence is TGTGCCAGCAGCTTAGAAAAGGGACAGGGCCTATATCAGCCCCAGCATTTT. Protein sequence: CASSLEKGQGLYQPQHF.

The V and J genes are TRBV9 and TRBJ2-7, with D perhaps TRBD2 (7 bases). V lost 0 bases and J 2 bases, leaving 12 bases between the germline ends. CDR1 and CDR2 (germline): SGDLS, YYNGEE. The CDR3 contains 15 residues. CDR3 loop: CASSVGGGGTYEQYF. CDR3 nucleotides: TGTGCCAGCAGCGTAGGAGGGGGAGGGACCTACGAGCAGTACTTC.

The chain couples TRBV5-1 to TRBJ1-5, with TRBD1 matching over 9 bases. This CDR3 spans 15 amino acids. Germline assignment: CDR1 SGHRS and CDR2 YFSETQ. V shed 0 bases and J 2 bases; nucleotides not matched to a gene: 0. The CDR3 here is CASSLGDRGNQPQHF. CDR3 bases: TGCGCCAGCAGCTTGGGGGACAGGGGCAATCAGCCCCAGCATTTT. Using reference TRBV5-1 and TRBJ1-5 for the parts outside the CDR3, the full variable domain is KAGVTQTPRYLIKTRGQQVTLSCSPISGHRSVSWYQQTPGQGLQFLFEYFSETQRNKGNFPGRFSGRQFSNSRSEMNVSTLELGDSALYLCASSLGDRGNQPQHFGDGTRLSIL.

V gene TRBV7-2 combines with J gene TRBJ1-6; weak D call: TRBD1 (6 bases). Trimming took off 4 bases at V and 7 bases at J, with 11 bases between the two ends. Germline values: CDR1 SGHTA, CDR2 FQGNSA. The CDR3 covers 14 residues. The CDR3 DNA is TGTGCCAGCAGCTCGAGACAGGACAATTCACCCCTCCACTTT. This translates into CASSSRQDNSPLHF.

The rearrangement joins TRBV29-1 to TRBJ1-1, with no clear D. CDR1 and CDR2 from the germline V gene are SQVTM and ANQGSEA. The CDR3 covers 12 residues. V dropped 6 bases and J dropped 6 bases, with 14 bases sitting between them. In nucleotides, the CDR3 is TGCAGCGTCCGGACCCTCGGGGCTGAAGCTTTCTTT. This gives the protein CSVRTLGAEAFF.

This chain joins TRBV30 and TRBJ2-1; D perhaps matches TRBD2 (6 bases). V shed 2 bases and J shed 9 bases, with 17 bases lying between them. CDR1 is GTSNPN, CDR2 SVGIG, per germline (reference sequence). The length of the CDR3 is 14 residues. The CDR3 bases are TGTGCCTGGAGTATTGGGGGAACTAGCCGTGAGCAGTTCTTC. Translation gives CAWSIGGTSREQFF.

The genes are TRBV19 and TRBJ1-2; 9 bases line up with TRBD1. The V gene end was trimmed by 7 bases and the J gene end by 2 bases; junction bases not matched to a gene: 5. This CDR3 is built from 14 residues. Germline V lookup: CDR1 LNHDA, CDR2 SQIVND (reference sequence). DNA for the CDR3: TGTGCCAGTAAGCGGGACAGGGAAAACTATGGCTACACCTTC. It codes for CASKRDRENYGYTF.

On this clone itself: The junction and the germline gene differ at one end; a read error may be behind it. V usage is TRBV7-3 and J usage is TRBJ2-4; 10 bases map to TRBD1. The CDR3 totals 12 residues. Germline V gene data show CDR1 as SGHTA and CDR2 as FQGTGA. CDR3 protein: CASSLTNGQGDF. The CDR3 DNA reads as TGTGCCAGCAGCTTAACGAATGGACAGGGGGACTTC.